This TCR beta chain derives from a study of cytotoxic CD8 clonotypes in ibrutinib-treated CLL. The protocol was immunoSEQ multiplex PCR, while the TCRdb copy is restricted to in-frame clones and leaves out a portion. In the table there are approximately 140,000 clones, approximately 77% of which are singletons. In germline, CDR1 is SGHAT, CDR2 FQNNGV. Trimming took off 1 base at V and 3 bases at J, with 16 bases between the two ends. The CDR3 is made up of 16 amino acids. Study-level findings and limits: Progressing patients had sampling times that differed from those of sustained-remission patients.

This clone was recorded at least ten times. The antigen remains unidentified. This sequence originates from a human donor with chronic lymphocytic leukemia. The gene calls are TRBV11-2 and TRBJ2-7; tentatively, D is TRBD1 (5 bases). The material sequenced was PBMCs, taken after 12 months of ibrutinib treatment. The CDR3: CASSLVGGREYYEQYF. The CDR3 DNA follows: TGTGCCAGCAGCTTAGTTGGTGGCAGGGAATACTACGAGCAGTACTTC.